The entry below gives a single T cell receptor beta chain sequence along with its context. Its antigen is not identified. The CDR3 consists of 15 residues. J lost 4 bases, V lost 5 bases, and 5 bases had no gene match. The germline CDR1 and CDR2 sequences are MNHEY and SMNVEV (reference sequence). The sample comes from a study of cytomegalovirus exposure and HLA in healthy donors. General study findings and limits: In a later analysis, a missense DCLRE1C variant was linked to TCR beta V- and J-gene trimming. Data from an earlier analysis indicated that most TCR beta V segments were productive either about 87% or about 30% of the time. Equally common other TCR beta chains were less clonally expanded than HLA-associated ones, a later analysis found.

The PCR contained 60 Vbeta and 13 Jbeta primers. Authors' data handling: A later analysis tallied approximately 87 million unique TCR beta chains, 8.5 million to 11 million of them shared. Generated by immunoSEQ multiplex PCR, the TCRdb table keeps only in-frame clones and is missing some. That table gives V, J and clone size, and the DNA gave D and trimming. The table lists roughly 150,000 clones, around 84% of them singletons, with 1% in the top ten. The TCR originated in a boy aged 2 to 10 in good health and CMV-seronegative. The sequencing sample was made of PBMCs. The J gene is TRBJ1-2, the V gene TRBV27, with TRBD1 matching 12 bases. CDR3 bases: TGTGCCAGCAGTACCGGGACAGGGGGCTTCTATGGCTACACCTTC. It translates to CASSTGTGGFYGYTF.